A selection of T cell receptor beta chains follows, all from one sample in a study of identical twins. TCRdb itself ran the 5' RACE reads through MiXCR, one entry per CDR3 protein. This table holds 400,000 to 550,000 distinct CDR3 sequences, 22% found once. This same sample was also part of a study on T cells expressing NK-cell markers.

The sequenced sample was CD4+ T cells sorted from blood. These receptors were obtained from a woman younger than 35 in good health. CDR3s include the opening cysteine and the closing phenylalanine or tryptophan. A D gene is named only where the DNA matches it firmly. Clone size, where shown, is once, few, many, or a class for clones that have expanded.

j_call	clone_size	d_call	v_call	cdr3_nt	cdr3_aa
TRBJ2-2	NA	TRBD2	TRBV15	TGTGCCACCAGCAACCTGGGAGGGACCGGGGAGCTGTTTTTT	CATSNLGGTGELFF
TRBJ2-3	NA	NA	TRBV3-1	TGTGCCAGCAGCCAAGATTTGGGTAATACGCAGTATTTT	CASSQDLGNTQYF
TRBJ1-6	NA	NA	TRBV20-1	TGCAGTGCTAGGGAGCCCAGGGAGGATAATTCACCCCTCCACTTT	CSAREPREDNSPLHF
TRBJ2-3	NA	NA	TRBV7-9	TGTGCCAGCAGTTTTTACTACACAGATACGCAGTATTTT	CASSFYYTDTQYF
TRBJ2-1	NA	NA	TRBV5-1	TGCGCCAGCAGCTTGTTGCGTGAACGGGAGTTCTTC	CASSLLREREFF
TRBJ2-1	many	TRBD2	TRBV12-3/TRBV12-4	TGTGCCAGCAGTTTCGGTCGGACTAGCGGGAGTTGGGATGAGCAGTTCTTC	CASSFGRTSGSWDEQFF
TRBJ1-5	many	TRBD1	TRBV12-3/TRBV12-4	TGTGCCAGCAGTGGGGGACAGTATAGCAATCAGCCCCAGCATTTT	CASSGGQYSNQPQHF
TRBJ2-7	NA	TRBD2	TRBV6-1	TGTGCCACTTCTAGGGCGGGAGTATTTGACGAGCAGTACTTC	CATSRAGVFDEQYF
TRBJ2-6	few	NA	TRBV12-3/TRBV12-4	TGTGCCAGCACCCTTGGGGTCCCCTCTGGGGCCAACGTCCTGACTTTC	CASTLGVPSGANVLTF
TRBJ2-1	few	NA	TRBV4-2	TGTGCCAGCAGCCAAGGCCCCTCGGGCGAGTACAATGAGCAGTTCTTC	CASSQGPSGEYNEQFF
TRBJ2-1	NA	NA	TRBV15	TGTGCCACCAGCAGAGGGGGGAATGAGCAGTTCTTC	CATSRGGNEQFF
TRBJ2-1	NA	TRBD1	TRBV20-1	TGCAGTGCTAAGGACAGGACCTACAATGAGCAGTTCTTC	CSAKDRTYNEQFF
TRBJ1-2	few	NA	TRBV20-1	TGCAGTGCTAGAGACATGGCTCTCTGGGACTACACCTTC	CSARDMALWDYTF
TRBJ2-3	NA	NA	TRBV5-1	TGCGCCAGCAGCTTGACAGGGCCAGGCACAGATACGCAGTATTTT	CASSLTGPGTDTQYF
TRBJ2-7	few	NA	TRBV6-6	TGTGCCAGCAGTTCCTTCTCCCTGGGGGAGCAGTACTTC	CASSSFSLGEQYF
TRBJ1-2	few	NA	TRBV10-3	TGTGCCATCAGTGGGACAGAGGGTTCGGGGGCTAACTATGGCTACACCTTC	CAISGTEGSGANYGYTF
TRBJ2-1	few	TRBD2	TRBV10-1	TGCGCCAGCAGTGCCAATAAAGCGGGGGGGCTAGATGAGCAGTTCTTC	CASSANKAGGLDEQFF
TRBJ2-7	NA	TRBD2	TRBV7-2	TGTGCCAGCAGCTTAGGCCTAGCGGTAGCCTACGAGCAGTACTTC	CASSLGLAVAYEQYF
TRBJ1-5	NA	NA	TRBV5-1	TGCGCCAGCAGCTTGAGATCAGGGTGGGATCAGCCCCAGCATTTT	CASSLRSGWDQPQHF
TRBJ2-2	many	TRBD2	TRBV5-1	TGCGCCAGCAGCTTGACCCCCGCTAGCGGGAGCGGCGGGGAGCTGTTTTTT	CASSLTPASGSGGELFF
TRBJ1-2	few	NA	TRBV20-1	TGCAGTGCTACAGAATCCTTTAACTATGGCTACACCTTC	CSATESFNYGYTF
TRBJ2-5	NA	NA	TRBV6-1	TGTGCCAGCAGAACCTGGACCGACGATTACAAGACCCAGTACTTC	CASRTWTDDYKTQYF
TRBJ1-1	NA	NA	TRBV20-1	TGCAGTGCTTCCGTCAAGTGGCGGGGCACCACTGAAGCTTTCTTT	CSASVKWRGTTEAFF
TRBJ2-1	NA	NA	TRBV30	TGTGCCTGGAGTGGACCGTCGGGAGAGCAGTTCTTC	CAWSGPSGEQFF
TRBJ2-1	NA	TRBD1	TRBV20-1	TGCACTGCTAGAACCGGGACAGGGCCCTACAATGAGCAGTTCTTC	CTARTGTGPYNEQFF
TRBJ2-1	NA	NA	TRBV7-8	TGTGCCAGCAGCCCTGAGGGGGGGGGTTCCTACAATGAGCAGTTCTTC	CASSPEGGGSYNEQFF
TRBJ2-7	NA	TRBD1	TRBV5-1	TGCGCCAGCAGCTTGACCCAGGGGGCTTACTACGAGCAGTACTTC	CASSLTQGAYYEQYF
TRBJ2-7	NA	TRBD1	TRBV10-3	TGTGCCATCAGTGCTGGGGACAGGGGCTTCGAGCAGTACTTC	CAISAGDRGFEQYF
TRBJ2-7	NA	NA	TRBV11-2	TGTGCCAGCAGCTTGGGACTGGTGGCTTACGAGCAGTACTTC	CASSLGLVAYEQYF
TRBJ2-6	NA	NA	TRBV5-1	TGCGCCACCAGCTCGCGGCCTACGGGGGAAACTGGGGCCAACGTCCTGACTTTC	CATSSRPTGETGANVLTF
TRBJ2-1	few	TRBD1	TRBV6-6	TGTGCCAGCATGGACAGGAACTACAATGAGCAGTTCTTC	CASMDRNYNEQFF
TRBJ2-7	NA	NA	TRBV12-3/TRBV12-4	TGTGCCAGCAGTGAGCCCTCCTACGAGCAGTACTTC	CASSEPSYEQYF
TRBJ2-7	few	NA	TRBV7-2	TGTGCCAGCAGCTTAGCAGGTAGCGGACAGAGCTCCTACGAGCAGTACTTC	CASSLAGSGQSSYEQYF
TRBJ2-7	NA	NA	TRBV7-2	TGTGCCAGCAGCTTCAGGCCAGGGGAAGAGCAGTACTTC	CASSFRPGEEQYF
TRBJ2-5	few	NA	TRBV10-3	TGTGCCATCAGGTCGGTAGCGACCCAAGAGACCCAGTACTTC	CAIRSVATQETQYF
TRBJ1-1	few	NA	TRBV6-5	TGTGCCAGCAGTTACGGAGGGGGGAACACTGAAGCTTTCTTT	CASSYGGGNTEAFF
TRBJ1-6	NA	NA	TRBV2	TGTGCCAGCACCCAGGGTCCAATTTTCTCACCCCTCCACTTT	CASTQGPIFSPLHF
TRBJ2-3	NA	TRBD2	TRBV28	TGTGCCAGCAGTCCCCTGACTAGCGGGGGGAGCACAGATACGCAGTATTTT	CASSPLTSGGSTDTQYF
TRBJ2-5	NA	TRBD2	TRBV10-2	TGCGCCAGCAGTGATCCCCGACTAGCGGGAGGCGAGACCCAGTACTTC	CASSDPRLAGGETQYF
TRBJ2-1	few	NA	TRBV6-1	TGTGCCAGCAGTGACAACCCTCATGCCTACAATGAGCAGTTCTTC	CASSDNPHAYNEQFF
TRBJ2-1	few	TRBD2	TRBV20-1	TGCAGTGCTACCCCTGGCGGGAGTAACAATGAGCAGTTCTTC	CSATPGGSNNEQFF
TRBJ2-1	NA	TRBD2	TRBV4-3	TGCGCCAGCAGCCATGGGACTAGCGGGTTTAACAATGAGCAGTTCTTC	CASSHGTSGFNNEQFF
TRBJ2-3	NA	NA	TRBV12-3/TRBV12-4	TGTGCCAGCAGTTCCATAGACAGTACAGATACGCAGTATTTT	CASSSIDSTDTQYF
TRBJ2-1	NA	NA	TRBV2	TGTACCATCAGTCTCCGACAGGGGGCGCGCGGGAGGGGTAATGAGCAGTTCTTC	CTISLRQGARGRGNEQFF
TRBJ1-6	NA	NA	TRBV20-1	TGCAGTGCTAGCTGGACCTATAATTCACCCCTCCACTTT	CSASWTYNSPLHF
TRBJ1-1	few	NA	TRBV5-6	TGTGCCAGCAGCTTGGCCCGGGTGAACACTGAAGCTTTCTTT	CASSLARVNTEAFF
TRBJ1-1	NA	NA	TRBV20-1	TGCAGTGCTGGGGGAAGGTGGAAAGACACTGAAGCTTTCTTT	CSAGGRWKDTEAFF
TRBJ2-1	NA	TRBD2	TRBV7-2	TGTGCCAGCAGCCGGGCCGGGACTAGCGGATACAATGAGCAGTTCTTC	CASSRAGTSGYNEQFF
TRBJ2-1	NA	TRBD2	TRBV15	TGTGCCACCAGCAGAGATCTGTCTAGCCTAGCGGGCCGCAATGAGCAGTTCTTC	CATSRDLSSLAGRNEQFF
TRBJ2-7	NA	NA	TRBV5-5	TGTGCCAGCAGCTTAGAGGGTATCTACGAGCAGTACTTC	CASSLEGIYEQYF